This passage covers 26 T cell receptor beta chains from one sample sequenced in a study of T cell responses to AZD1222 COVID-19 vaccine. The protocol was immunoSEQ multiplex PCR, while the TCRdb copy is restricted to in-frame clones and leaves out a portion. Of tens of thousands of clones listed, approximately 90% are singletons. Sequences were derived from peripheral blood, sampled 28 days after the second AZD1222 dose. The receptors derive from an adult who received the AZD1222 COVID-19 vaccine.

This rearrangement joins TRBV11-3 to TRBJ1-1; D unclear. The V and J ends lost 4 bases and 1 base respectively, with 10 bases between them. The germline CDR1 and CDR2 sequences are SGHNT and YENEEA. The CDR3 is 14 residues long. The CDR3 nucleotides are TGTGCCAGCAGCTCTGACGGCCCGAACACTGAAGCTTTCTTT. It specifies CASSSDGPNTEAFF. Together with reference TRBV11-3 and TRBJ1-1, the CDR3 gives the full variable domain: EAGVVQSPRYKIIEKKQPVAFWCNPISGHNTLYWYLQNLGQGPELLIRYENEEAVDDSQLPKDRFSAERLKGVDSTLKIQPAELGDSAVYLCASSSDGPNTEAFFGQGTRLTVV.

This clone has a handful of counts. The DNA for the CDR3 is TGTGCCAGCAGTTTGATCGGATCGATGGGGGTGCCCCAGCATTTT. Protein product: CASSLIGSMGVPQHF. The rearrangement uses TRBV28 and TRBJ1-5; the D gene is possibly TRBD1 (5 bases). Germline values: CDR1 MDHEN, CDR2 SYDVKM. This CDR3 region has 15 residues. The V end lost 3 bases, the J end lost 9 bases, and 18 bases lay between the germline ends.

The chain has TRBV6-6 and TRBJ2-7; D uncertain. V lost 10 bases and J 0 bases, leaving 10 bases between the germline ends. Germline V CDR1 and CDR2: MNHNY, SVGAGI (reference sequence). The CDR3 totals 12 residues. CDR3 amino acids: CATAKDSYEQYF. CDR3 DNA sequence: TGTGCCACCGCGAAGGACTCCTACGAGCAGTACTTC.

The chain uses TRBV29-1 and TRBJ1-5; a weak D match, TRBD1 (6 bases). The CDR3 sequence is 13 residues long. Germline CDR1 is SQVTM and CDR2 is ANQGSEA. V was trimmed by 4 bases and J by 3 bases, leaving 10 bases between them. The CDR3 region is CSVVQGINQPQHF. In nucleotides, the CDR3 is TGCAGCGTTGTACAGGGAATCAATCAGCCCCAGCATTTT.

This chain connects TRBV4-3 to TRBJ2-3, with D hard to call. Trimming took 2 bases from V and 2 from J, leaving 8 bases between them. Germline CDR1 is LGHNA and CDR2 is YSLEER. The CDR3 loop spans 14 amino acids. The CDR3 DNA sequence: TGCGCCAGCAGCCAATCATGGGCCACAGATACGCAGTATTTT. As protein: CASSQSWATDTQYF.

The rearrangement links TRBV18 to TRBJ1-1, with 7 positions matching TRBD1. From germline, CDR1 is KGHSH and CDR2 LQKENI. This CDR3 spans 14 amino acids. The J segment lost 4 bases and the V segment lost 1 base, leaving 3 bases of the junction unmatched. The CDR3 sequence is CASSPQGAGTEAFF. In nucleotides, the CDR3 is TGTGCCAGCTCACCACAGGGGGCGGGCACTGAAGCTTTCTTT.

V gene TRBV6-5 combines with J gene TRBJ1-2; no firm D call. The CDR3 extends over 14 amino acids. Germline CDR1 MNHEY, CDR2 SVGAGI. Trimming removed 7 bases at V and 6 bases at J, with 18 bases between. The CDR3 spells CASILGSGGHGYTF. The CDR3 coding sequence is TGTGCCAGCATTCTGGGGTCAGGAGGCCATGGCTACACCTTC.

The CDR3 DNA sequence: TGTGCCAGTAGGGGGCGAGTAGTTGAAAAACTGTTTTTT. It encodes CASRGRVVEKLFF. V is TRBV6-6 and J is TRBJ1-4; TRBD1 agrees at 7 bases. CDR1 MNHNY and CDR2 SVGAGI come from the germline V gene (reference sequence). The CDR3 is 13 residues long. The V gene end was trimmed by 9 bases and the J gene end by 7 bases; junction bases not matched to a gene: 8.

This chain connects TRBV12-5 to TRBJ2-1; 10 nucleotides align to TRBD2. The CDR3 covers 14 residues. The V gene's germline CDR1 is LGHNT and CDR2 FRNRAP. Losses at the gene ends were 6 bases for V and 6 bases for J; bases not matched to a gene: 5. As DNA, the CDR3 is TGTGCTAGTGGCGATAGCGGGGGGCCCAATGAGCAGTTCTTC. It is translated as CASGDSGGPNEQFF.

The chain links TRBV18 to TRBJ2-7; 9 positions agree with TRBD1. The J segment lost 4 bases and the V segment lost 3 bases, leaving 7 bases of the junction unmatched. Germline-derived CDR1 and CDR2 are KGHSH and LQKENI. CDR3 length: 15 amino acids. The CDR3 loop reads CASSPLGTGFYEQYF. The CDR3 DNA is TGTGCCAGCTCACCTCTCGGGACAGGGTTTTACGAGCAGTACTTC.

The J gene is TRBJ2-7, the V gene TRBV29-1, with a weak D call TRBD1 (6 bases). This CDR3 is built from 13 residues. The V end was cut by 6 bases, the J end by 4 bases, with 16 bases between. Germline loops: CDR1 SQVTM, CDR2 ANQGSEA. The CDR3 DNA follows: TGCAGCGTCCGACAGGATATGACTTACGAGCAGTACTTC. It specifies CSVRQDMTYEQYF.

The V and J genes are TRBV7-2 and TRBJ2-3, with 13 bases that match TRBD2. The germline gives CDR1 SGHTA, CDR2 FQGNSA. Losses at the gene ends were 2 bases for V and 0 bases for J; bases not matched to a gene: 8. The CDR3 has 19 amino acids. The CDR3 nucleotides are TGTGCCAGCAGCTTATGGACGGGACTAGCGGGGAGGAGCACAGATACGCAGTATTTT. It translates to CASSLWTGLAGRSTDTQYF.

The chain joins TRBV11-2 to TRBJ2-7, with no clear D. Trimming took 5 bases from V and 12 from J, leaving 17 bases between them. This CDR3 has 12 residues. Germline CDR1 and CDR2: SGHAT and FQNNGV. CDR3 nucleotide sequence: TGTGCCAGCAGCCCCGCGGCGGTTCCGAGGTACTTC. Translating gives CASSPAAVPRYF.

The J gene is TRBJ2-3, the V gene TRBV12-3 or TRBV12-4; D unclear. The CDR3 is 13 residues long. V shed 6 bases and J shed 4 bases, with 11 bases lying between them. The chain's CDR3 is CASRRRPADTQYF. The CDR3 bases are TGTGCCAGCAGAAGGAGACCGGCAGATACGCAGTATTTT.

The chain recombines TRBV5-6 with TRBJ1-5; D gene unclear. Per the germline V gene, CDR1 is SGHDT and CDR2 is YYEEEE. The CDR3 sequence is 13 residues long. V was shortened by 2 bases and J by 9 bases, with 12 bases between the two germline ends. The CDR3 sequence: CASSLNREGPQHF. Written as DNA, the CDR3 is TGTGCCAGCAGCTTAAACCGGGAAGGGCCCCAGCATTTT.

The chain combines TRBV6-2 or TRBV6-3 with TRBJ2-1; 13 bases are a match to TRBD2. CDR1 is MNHEY and CDR2 is SVGEGT in the germline V gene. The CDR3 has 16 amino acids. Trimming cost V 5 bases and J 9 bases; bases outside gene matches: 10. CDR3 sequence (DNA): TGTGCCAGCAGTATGCGGACTAGCGGGGGTCCAGGTGAGCAGTTCTTC. This codes for CASSMRTSGGPGEQFF.

This chain uses TRBV4-3 with TRBJ2-5, with 10 positions matching TRBD1. Germline assignment: CDR1 LGHNA and CDR2 YSLEER. The CDR3 spans 16 residues. Trimming removed 1 base from V and 5 bases from J; junction bases left unmatched: 7. The CDR3 coding sequence is TGCGCCAGCAGCCAAGGAGCGGACAGGGGGTTGGAGACCCAGTACTTC. Protein sequence: CASSQGADRGLETQYF.

CDR3 DNA sequence: TGTGCCAGCAGTCCCCCGGGGTGGAATTCACCCCTCCACTTT. This translates into CASSPPGWNSPLHF. This sequence joins TRBV6-5 and TRBJ1-6; D unresolved. CDR3 size: 14 residues. Germline CDR1 and CDR2: MNHEY and SVGAGI. V was pared by 5 bases and J by 7 bases, with 12 bases between.

This rearrangement joins TRBV6-4 to TRBJ2-1; 7 bases map to TRBD2. There are 15 residues in the CDR3. The germline V gene has CDR1 MRHNA and CDR2 SNTAGT. Losses at the gene ends were 6 bases for V and 4 bases for J; bases not matched to a gene: 9. The CDR3 region is CASSTSGETYNEQFF. The CDR3 nucleotides are TGTGCCAGCAGCACGAGCGGGGAGACTTACAATGAGCAGTTCTTC.

J is TRBJ2-1 and V is TRBV28, with unresolved D. This CDR3 region has 12 residues. The V gene lost 4 bases and the J gene lost 6 bases, with 7 bases spanning the gap. Germline V gene lookup returns CDR1 MDHEN and CDR2 SYDVKM. CDR3 sequence (DNA): TGTGCCAGCAGTTGGTATGGCAATGAGCAGTTCTTC. This codes for CASSWYGNEQFF.

CDR3: CASSLPTGTTNYGYTF. For the CDR3, the DNA is TGTGCCAGCAGCTTACCGACAGGGACTACTAACTATGGCTACACCTTC. The J gene is TRBJ1-2, the V gene TRBV7-8; 7 nucleotides align to TRBD1. The germline V gene has CDR1 SGHVS and CDR2 FQNEAQ. V gave up 2 bases and J gave up 0 bases; unmatched junction bases: 6. CDR3 length equals 16 residues.

The chain links TRBV3-1 (or the pseudogene TRBV3-2) to TRBJ2-7, with no clear D. This CDR3 region has 16 residues. V lost 0 bases and J lost 4, with 16 bases in between. The germline V gene has CDR1 LGHDT and CDR2 YNNKEL (reference sequence). The CDR3 protein is CASSQDRAGRKYEQYF. The CDR3 DNA is TGTGCCAGCAGCCAAGATCGGGCAGGAAGAAAGTACGAGCAGTACTTC.

V usage is TRBV30 and J usage is TRBJ2-7; D could derive from TRBD1 or TRBD2 (5 bases each). The CDR3 extends over 13 amino acids. Looked up from germline, CDR1 is GTSNPN and CDR2 is SVGIG (reference sequence). Trimming removed 0 bases at V and 3 bases at J, with 9 bases between. The CDR3 DNA follows: TGTGCCTGGAGTGTACGGGGCTACTACGAGCAGTACTTC. Protein sequence: CAWSVRGYYEQYF.

The chain combines TRBV19 with TRBJ2-7; perhaps TRBD1 as D (6 bases). Trimming cost V 3 bases and J 3 bases, with 12 bases left between them. Germline loops: CDR1 LNHDA, CDR2 SQIVND (reference sequence). The CDR3 is 14 amino acids. CDR3 sequence: CASSMGRGIYEQYF. The CDR3 DNA follows: TGTGCCAGTAGTATGGGCAGGGGAATCTACGAGCAGTACTTC.

This clone appeared once. The chain joins TRBV19 to TRBJ2-3; no definite D call. Trimming shortened V by 8 bases and J by 3 bases, and 15 bases separated the two germline ends. Germline V lookup: CDR1 LNHDA, CDR2 SQIVND (reference sequence). The CDR3 is 14 amino acids. The DNA for the CDR3 is TGTGCCAGTTACTCGGGCCAAGGGACAGATACGCAGTATTTT. Translated: CASYSGQGTDTQYF.

The chain combines TRBV6-5 with TRBJ1-6, with D perhaps TRBD1 (5 bases). Germline lookup yields CDR1 MNHEY and CDR2 SVGAGI. The CDR3 has 15 residues. Trimming shortened V by 0 bases and J by 7 bases, and 10 bases separated the two germline ends. Here the CDR3 reads CASSYSRGGNSPLHF. CDR3 sequence (DNA): TGTGCCAGCAGTTACTCACGGGGGGGAAATTCACCCCTCCACTTT.